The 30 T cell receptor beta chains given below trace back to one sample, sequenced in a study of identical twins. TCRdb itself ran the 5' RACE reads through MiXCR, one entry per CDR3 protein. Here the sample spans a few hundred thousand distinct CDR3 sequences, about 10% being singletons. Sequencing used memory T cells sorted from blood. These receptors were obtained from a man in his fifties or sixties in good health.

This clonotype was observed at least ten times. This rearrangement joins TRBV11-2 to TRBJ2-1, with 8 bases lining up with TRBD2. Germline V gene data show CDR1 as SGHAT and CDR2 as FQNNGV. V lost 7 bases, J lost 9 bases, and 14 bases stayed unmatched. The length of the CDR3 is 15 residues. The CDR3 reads CASTRASGGAGEQFF. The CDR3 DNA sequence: TGTGCCAGCACCCGTGCGTCGGGGGGGGCCGGTGAGCAGTTCTTC.

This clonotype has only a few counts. The CDR3 reads CASSKDGTGSYNEQFF. The CDR3 DNA reads TGTGCCAGCAGCAAGGACGGGACAGGGTCTTACAATGAGCAGTTCTTC. V usage is TRBV4-2 and J usage is TRBJ2-1; the match to TRBD1 covers 9 bases. This CDR3 has 16 residues. The ends lost 5 bases at V and 4 bases at J; junction bases unmatched: 9. Germline loops: CDR1 LGHNA, CDR2 YNFKEQ.

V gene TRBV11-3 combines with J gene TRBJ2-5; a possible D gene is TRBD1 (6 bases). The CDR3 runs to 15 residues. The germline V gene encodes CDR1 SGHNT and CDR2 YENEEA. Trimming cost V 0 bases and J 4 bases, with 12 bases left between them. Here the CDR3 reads CASSLDFGRGETQYF. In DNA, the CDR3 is TGTGCCAGCAGCTTAGATTTTGGCAGGGGAGAGACCCAGTACTTC.

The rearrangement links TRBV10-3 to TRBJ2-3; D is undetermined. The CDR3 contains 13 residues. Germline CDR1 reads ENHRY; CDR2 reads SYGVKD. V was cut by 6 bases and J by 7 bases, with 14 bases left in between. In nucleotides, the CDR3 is TGTGCCATCAGCCTCGACTCCCTAAATACGCAGTATTTT. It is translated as CAISLDSLNTQYF.

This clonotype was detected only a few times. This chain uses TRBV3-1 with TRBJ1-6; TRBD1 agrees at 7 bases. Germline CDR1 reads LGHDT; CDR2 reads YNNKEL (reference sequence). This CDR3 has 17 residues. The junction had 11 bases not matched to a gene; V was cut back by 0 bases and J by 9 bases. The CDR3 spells CASSQDQYRGRGSPLHF. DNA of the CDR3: TGTGCCAGCAGCCAAGATCAGTACAGGGGTCGAGGTTCACCCCTCCACTTT. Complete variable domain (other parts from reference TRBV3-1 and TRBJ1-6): DTAVSQTPKYLVTQMGNDKSIKCEQNLGHDTMYWYKQDSKKFLKIMFSYNNKELIINETVPNRFSPKSPDKAHLNLHINSLELGDSAVYFCASSQDQYRGRGSPLHFGNGTRLTVT.

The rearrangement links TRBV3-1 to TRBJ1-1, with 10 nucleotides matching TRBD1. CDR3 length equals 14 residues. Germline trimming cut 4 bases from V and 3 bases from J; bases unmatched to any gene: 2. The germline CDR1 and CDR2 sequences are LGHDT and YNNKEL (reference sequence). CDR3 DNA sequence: TGTGCCAGCAGCCGGACAGGGGGATACACTGAAGCTTTCTTT. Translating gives CASSRTGGYTEAFF.

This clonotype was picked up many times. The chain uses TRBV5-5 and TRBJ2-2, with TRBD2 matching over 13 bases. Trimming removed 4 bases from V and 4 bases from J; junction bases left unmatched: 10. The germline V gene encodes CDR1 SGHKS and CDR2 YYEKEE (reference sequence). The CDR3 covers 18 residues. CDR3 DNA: TGTGCCAGCAGCCGCCGACTAGCGGGGGGCGGGGGCACCGGGGAGCTGTTTTTT. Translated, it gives CASSRRLAGGGGTGELFF.

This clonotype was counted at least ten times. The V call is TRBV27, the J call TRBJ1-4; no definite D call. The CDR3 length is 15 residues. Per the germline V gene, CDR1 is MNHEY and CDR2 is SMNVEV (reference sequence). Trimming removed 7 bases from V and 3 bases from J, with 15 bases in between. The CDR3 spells CASTKGLGANEKLFF. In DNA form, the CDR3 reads TGTGCCAGCACTAAAGGGCTTGGGGCTAATGAAAAACTGTTTTTT.

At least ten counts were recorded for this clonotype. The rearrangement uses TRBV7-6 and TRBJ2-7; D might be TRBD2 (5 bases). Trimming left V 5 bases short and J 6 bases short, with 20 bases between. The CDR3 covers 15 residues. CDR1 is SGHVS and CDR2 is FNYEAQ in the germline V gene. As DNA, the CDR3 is TGTGCCAGCAGCCCCGCACCGGGGAGCTCACGCGAGCAGTACTTC. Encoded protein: CASSPAPGSSREQYF.

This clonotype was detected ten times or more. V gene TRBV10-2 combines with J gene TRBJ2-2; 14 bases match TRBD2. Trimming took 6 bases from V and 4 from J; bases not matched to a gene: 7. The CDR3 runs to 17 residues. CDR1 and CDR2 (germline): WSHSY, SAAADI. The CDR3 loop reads CASRETSGRVPTGELFF. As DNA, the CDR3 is TGCGCCAGCAGGGAGACTAGCGGGAGGGTGCCCACCGGGGAGCTGTTTTTT.

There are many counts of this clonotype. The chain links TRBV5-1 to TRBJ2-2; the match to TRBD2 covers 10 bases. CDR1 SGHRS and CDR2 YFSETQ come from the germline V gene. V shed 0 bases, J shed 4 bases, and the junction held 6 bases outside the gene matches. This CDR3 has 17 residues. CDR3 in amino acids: CASSLALAGDSTGELFF. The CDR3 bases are TGCGCCAGCAGCTTGGCCCTAGCGGGAGACAGCACCGGGGAGCTGTTTTTT.

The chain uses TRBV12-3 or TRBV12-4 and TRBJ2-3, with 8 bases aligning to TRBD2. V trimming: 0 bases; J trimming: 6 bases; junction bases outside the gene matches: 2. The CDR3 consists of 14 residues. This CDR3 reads CASSLAVAGDTQYF. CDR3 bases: TGTGCCAGCAGTTTAGCCGTAGCGGGGGATACGCAGTATTTT.

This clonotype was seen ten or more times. The CDR3 spells CAIKRTSGRAGEQYF. CDR3 sequence (DNA): TGTGCCATCAAAAGAACTAGCGGGAGGGCCGGGGAGCAGTACTTC. The chain has TRBV10-3 and TRBJ2-7, with 13 bases that match TRBD2. CDR1 and CDR2 (germline): ENHRY, SYGVKD. V was pared by 7 bases and J by 7 bases, with 10 bases of the junction left unmatched. The CDR3 consists of 15 residues.

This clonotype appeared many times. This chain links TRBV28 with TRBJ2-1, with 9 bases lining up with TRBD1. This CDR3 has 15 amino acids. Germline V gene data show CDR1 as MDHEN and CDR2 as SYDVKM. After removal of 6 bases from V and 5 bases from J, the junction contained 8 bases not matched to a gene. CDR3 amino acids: CASSSPGQGNNEQFF. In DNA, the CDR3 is TGTGCCAGCAGCTCGCCGGGACAGGGTAACAATGAGCAGTTCTTC.

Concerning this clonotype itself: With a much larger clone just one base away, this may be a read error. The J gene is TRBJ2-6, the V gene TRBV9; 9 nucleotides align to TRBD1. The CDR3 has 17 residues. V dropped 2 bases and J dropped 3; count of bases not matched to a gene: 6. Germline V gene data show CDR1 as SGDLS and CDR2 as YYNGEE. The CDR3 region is CASSVGTGRVGANVLTF. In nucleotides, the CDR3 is TGTGCCAGCAGCGTGGGGACAGGGAGGGTTGGGGCCAACGTCCTGACTTTC.

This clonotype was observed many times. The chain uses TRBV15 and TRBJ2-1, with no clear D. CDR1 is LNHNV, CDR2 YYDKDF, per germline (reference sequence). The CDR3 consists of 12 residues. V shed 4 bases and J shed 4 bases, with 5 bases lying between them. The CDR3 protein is CATSNLYNEQFF. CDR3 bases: TGTGCCACCAGCAACCTATACAATGAGCAGTTCTTC.

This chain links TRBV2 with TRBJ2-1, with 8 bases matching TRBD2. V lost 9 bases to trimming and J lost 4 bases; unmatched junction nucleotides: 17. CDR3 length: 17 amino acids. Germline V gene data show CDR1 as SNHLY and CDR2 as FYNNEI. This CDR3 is CASRPPSGGGRYNEQFF. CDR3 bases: TGTGCCAGTAGACCCCCCTCTGGCGGGGGGCGATACAATGAGCAGTTCTTC.

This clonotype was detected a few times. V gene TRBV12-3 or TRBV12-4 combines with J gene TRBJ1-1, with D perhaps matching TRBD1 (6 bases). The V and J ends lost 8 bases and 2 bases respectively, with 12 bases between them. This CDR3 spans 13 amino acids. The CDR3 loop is CASLMTGNTEAFF. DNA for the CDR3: TGTGCCAGCCTGATGACAGGTAACACTGAAGCTTTCTTT.

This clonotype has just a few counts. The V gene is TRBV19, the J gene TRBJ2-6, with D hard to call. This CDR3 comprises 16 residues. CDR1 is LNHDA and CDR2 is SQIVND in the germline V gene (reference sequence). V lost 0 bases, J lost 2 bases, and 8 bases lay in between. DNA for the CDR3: TGTGCCAGTAGTATAGATCTTACCCCTGGGGCCAACGTCCTGACTTTC. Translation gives CASSIDLTPGANVLTF.

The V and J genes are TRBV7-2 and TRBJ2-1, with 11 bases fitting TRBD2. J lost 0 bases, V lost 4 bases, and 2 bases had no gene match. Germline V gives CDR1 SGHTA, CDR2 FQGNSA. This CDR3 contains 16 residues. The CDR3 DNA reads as TGTGCCAGCAGCTCTAGCGGGAGGCCCTCCTACAATGAGCAGTTCTTC. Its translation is CASSSSGRPSYNEQFF.

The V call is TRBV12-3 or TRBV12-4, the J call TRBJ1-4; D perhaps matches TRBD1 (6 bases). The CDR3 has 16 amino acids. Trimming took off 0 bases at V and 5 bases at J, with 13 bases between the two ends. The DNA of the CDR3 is TGTGCCAGCAGTTTAGCGCGTGGTAGGGGGAATGAAAAACTGTTTTTT. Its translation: CASSLARGRGNEKLFF.

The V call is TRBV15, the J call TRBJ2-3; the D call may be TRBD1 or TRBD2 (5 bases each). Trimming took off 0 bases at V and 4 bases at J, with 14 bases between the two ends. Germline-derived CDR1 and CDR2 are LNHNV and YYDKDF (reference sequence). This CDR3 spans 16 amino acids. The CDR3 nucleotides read TGTGCCACCAGCAGAGATTTAAAGGGGAGTCCAGATACGCAGTATTTT. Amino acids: CATSRDLKGSPDTQYF.

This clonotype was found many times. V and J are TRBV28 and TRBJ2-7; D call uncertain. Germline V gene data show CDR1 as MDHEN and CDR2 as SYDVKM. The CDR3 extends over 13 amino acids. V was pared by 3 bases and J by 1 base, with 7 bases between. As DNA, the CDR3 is TGTGCCAGCAGTTTTGCTAAATCCTACGAGCAGTACTTC. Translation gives CASSFAKSYEQYF.

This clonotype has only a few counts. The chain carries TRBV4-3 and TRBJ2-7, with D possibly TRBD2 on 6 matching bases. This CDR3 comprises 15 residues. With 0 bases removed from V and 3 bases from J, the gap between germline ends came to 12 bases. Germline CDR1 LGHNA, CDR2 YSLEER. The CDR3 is CASSQDLGGGYEQYF. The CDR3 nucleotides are TGCGCCAGCAGCCAAGATCTCGGGGGAGGCTACGAGCAGTACTTC.

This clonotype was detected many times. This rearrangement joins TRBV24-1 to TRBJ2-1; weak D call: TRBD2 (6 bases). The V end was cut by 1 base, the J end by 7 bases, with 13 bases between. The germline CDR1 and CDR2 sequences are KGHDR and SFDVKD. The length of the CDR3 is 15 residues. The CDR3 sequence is CATSDLGGKGNEQFF. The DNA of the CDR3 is TGTGCCACCAGTGATTTAGGAGGGAAAGGGAATGAGCAGTTCTTC.

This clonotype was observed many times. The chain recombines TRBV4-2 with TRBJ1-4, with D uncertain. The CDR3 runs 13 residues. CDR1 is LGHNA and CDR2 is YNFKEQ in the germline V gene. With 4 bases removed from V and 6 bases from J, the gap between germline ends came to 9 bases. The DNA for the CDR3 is TGTGCCAGCAGCCGGGCGGTGGATGAAAAACTGTTTTTT. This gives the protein CASSRAVDEKLFF.

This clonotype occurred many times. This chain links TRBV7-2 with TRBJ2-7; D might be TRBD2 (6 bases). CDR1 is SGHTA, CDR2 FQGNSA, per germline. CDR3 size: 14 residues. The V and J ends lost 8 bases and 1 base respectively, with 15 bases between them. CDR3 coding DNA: TGTGCCAGCCTCCCCGGGAGTCTATCCTACGAGCAGTACTTC. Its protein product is CASLPGSLSYEQYF.

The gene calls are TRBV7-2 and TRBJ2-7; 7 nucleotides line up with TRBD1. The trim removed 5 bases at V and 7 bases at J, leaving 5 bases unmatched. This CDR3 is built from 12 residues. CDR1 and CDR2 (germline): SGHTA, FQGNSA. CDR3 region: CASSADRFEQYF. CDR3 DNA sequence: TGTGCCAGCAGCGCGGACAGGTTTGAGCAGTACTTC.

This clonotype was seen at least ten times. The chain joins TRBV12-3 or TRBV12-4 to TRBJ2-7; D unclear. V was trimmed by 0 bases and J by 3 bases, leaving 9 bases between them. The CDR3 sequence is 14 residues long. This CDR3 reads CASSLAGNYYEQYF. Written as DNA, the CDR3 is TGTGCCAGCAGTTTAGCGGGAAACTACTACGAGCAGTACTTC.

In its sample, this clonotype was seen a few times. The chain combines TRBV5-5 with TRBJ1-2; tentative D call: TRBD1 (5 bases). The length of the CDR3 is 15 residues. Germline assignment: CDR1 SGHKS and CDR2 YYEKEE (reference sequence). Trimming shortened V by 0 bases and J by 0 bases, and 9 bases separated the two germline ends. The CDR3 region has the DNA TGTGCCAGCAGCTTGGTGGGGGATTCTAACTATGGCTACACCTTC. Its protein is CASSLVGDSNYGYTF. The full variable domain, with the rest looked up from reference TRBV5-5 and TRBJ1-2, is DAGVTQSPTHLIKTRGQQVTLRCSPISGHKSVSWYQQVLGQGPQFIFQYYEKEERGRGNFPDRFSARQFPNYSSELNVNALLLGDSALYLCASSLVGDSNYGYTFGSGTRLTVV.